This T cell receptor (beta chain) was obtained from a study of blood T cells in healthy people across ages. J gave up 2 bases and V 7 bases, and 9 bases lay outside the gene matches. Looked up from germline, CDR1 is MNHNS and CDR2 is SASEGT. The CDR3 length is 15 residues. The use of a sample-barcoded 5' primer and a J-beta primer mix characterized a second PCR of roughly 7 to 12 cycles. Each CDR3 protein is one row after TCRdb ran MiXCR on the 5' RACE reads. This table holds 600,000 to 800,000 distinct CDR3 sequences, around a fifth found once. The sample taken for sequencing was blood. The sequence was obtained from a man between 65 and 79 years old in good health. The chain has TRBV6-1 and TRBJ2-3; 7 positions match TRBD1. CDR3 residues: CASTQQGYTTDTQYF. The CDR3 region has the DNA TGTGCCAGCACCCAACAGGGGTATACCACAGATACGCAGTATTTT.